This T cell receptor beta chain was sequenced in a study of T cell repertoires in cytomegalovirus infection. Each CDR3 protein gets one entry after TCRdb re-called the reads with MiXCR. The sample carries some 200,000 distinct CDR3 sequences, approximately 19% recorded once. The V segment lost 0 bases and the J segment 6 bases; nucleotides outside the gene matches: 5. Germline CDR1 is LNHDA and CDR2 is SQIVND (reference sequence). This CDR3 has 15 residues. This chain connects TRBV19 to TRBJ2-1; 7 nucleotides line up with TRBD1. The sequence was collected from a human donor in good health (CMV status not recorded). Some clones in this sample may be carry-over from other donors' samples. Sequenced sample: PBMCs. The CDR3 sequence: CASSIEGQRVNEQFF. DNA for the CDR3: TGTGCCAGTAGTATAGAGGGACAGAGGGTCAATGAGCAGTTCTTC.